These 7 T cell receptor beta chains were all obtained from the same sample, sequenced in a study of blood T cell repertoires in COVID-19. Profiling relied on immunoSEQ multiplex PCR, and the TCRdb table lists in-frame clones only, not all of them. Of tens of thousands of clones listed, roughly 89% were seen once; the top ten hold around a quarter. The sequenced sample was peripheral blood. These receptors all come from a man aged 45-65 years with active or convalescent COVID-19.

This rearrangement joins TRBV15 to TRBJ2-6; 11 bases align to TRBD1. J was trimmed by 3 bases and V by 5 bases; bases with no gene match: 3. This CDR3 spans 16 amino acids. In germline, CDR1 is LNHNV, CDR2 YYDKDF (reference sequence). The CDR3 nucleotides are TGTGCCACCAGCGGGGGACAGGGGGATGGGGCCAACGTCCTGACTTTC. This encodes CATSGGQGDGANVLTF.

V and J are TRBV5-4 and TRBJ2-3; unclear D gene. Per germline, CDR1 SGHNT and CDR2 YYREEE (reference sequence). The CDR3 contains 15 residues. V was trimmed by 5 bases and J by 0 bases, leaving 13 bases between them. The CDR3 DNA reads as TGTGCCAGCAGTCCCGGTCCTTCTAGCACAGATACGCAGTATTTT. This gives the protein CASSPGPSSTDTQYF. The variable domain in full, with the rest retrieved from reference TRBV5-4 and TRBJ2-3, is ETGVTQSPTHLIKTRGQQVTLRCSSQSGHNTVSWYQQALGQGPQFIFQYYREEENGRGNFPPRFSGLQFPNYSSELNVNALELDDSALYLCASSPGPSSTDTQYFGPGTRLTVL.

The J gene is TRBJ2-2, the V gene TRBV6-5; 11 bases match TRBD1. V lost 4 bases, J lost 4 bases, and 2 bases stayed unmatched. Per the germline V gene, CDR1 is MNHEY and CDR2 is SVGAGI. This CDR3 spans 15 amino acids. Written as DNA, the CDR3 is TGTGCCAGCAGTTCGGACAGGGGGCGCACCGGGGAGCTGTTTTTT. Encoded protein: CASSSDRGRTGELFF.

The V and J genes are TRBV28 and TRBJ1-1, with unresolved D. The CDR3 spans 12 residues. From germline, CDR1 is MDHEN and CDR2 SYDVKM. V lost 6 bases, J lost 8 bases, and 13 bases lay in between. CDR3 nucleotides: TGTGCCAGCAGGACACCTTTAAAAGAAGCTTTCTTT. Amino acid sequence: CASRTPLKEAFF.

The J gene is TRBJ2-2, the V gene TRBV3-1 (or the pseudogene TRBV3-2); 9 bases map to TRBD1. This CDR3 region has 17 residues. V shed 4 bases and J 7 bases; nucleotides not matched to a gene: 13. Germline values: CDR1 LGHDT, CDR2 YNNKEL (reference sequence). The CDR3, as DNA: TGTGCCAGCAGCCTCACCCTCGGGGACAGGGCGAACGGGGAGCTGTTTTTT. Protein sequence: CASSLTLGDRANGELFF.

The chain couples TRBV25-1 to TRBJ1-1, with a tentative D call TRBD1 (5 bases). Trimming left V 6 bases short and J 0 bases short, with 11 bases between. CDR3 length: 14 residues. CDR1 is MGHDK and CDR2 is SYGVNS in the germline V gene. CDR3: CASRETAMNTEAFF. CDR3 nucleotides: TGTGCCAGCAGGGAGACAGCGATGAACACTGAAGCTTTCTTT.

V is TRBV14 and J is TRBJ1-2; D is perhaps TRBD1 (5 bases). The CDR3 runs to 13 residues. Trimming took off 4 bases at V and 8 bases at J, with 14 bases between the two ends. CDR1 and CDR2 (germline): SGHDN, FVKESK. CDR3 DNA sequence: TGTGCCAGCAGCCCCTTGGTGGGGCGAGGCTACACCTTC. Its protein is CASSPLVGRGYTF.